A selection of T cell receptor beta chains follows, all from one sample in a study of shared clonotypes between healthy human individuals. TCRdb's copy holds only in-frame clones and misses some; the assay was immunoSEQ multiplex PCR. The sample lists about 490,000 clones, about 80% seen once, with approximately 12% in the top ten. The sequencing sample was made of PBMCs. Receptors were obtained from a woman aged 35 to 49 in good health. Some clones in this sample may be carry-over from other donors' samples. CDR3s include the opening cysteine and the closing phenylalanine or tryptophan. Each record gives: V gene, J gene, CDR3 protein.

TRBV2	TRBJ2-7	CASTTALSYEQYF
TRBV9	TRBJ1-4	CASSPGLNEKLFF
TRBV15	TRBJ2-7	CATSRDLSGEQYF
TRBV6-5	TRBJ2-1	CASAQGGEQFF
TRBV19	TRBJ1-2	CASSIAGVGYTF
TRBV5-4	TRBJ1-4	CASSPGGQTNAKLFF
TRBV7-2	TRBJ2-7	CASSDKDYEQYF
TRBV7-2	TRBJ2-3	CASSFLAIHTDTQYF
TRBV2	TRBJ2-7	CASSEPTGGGAYEQYF
TRBV7-9	TRBJ1-6	CASSQTSSYNSPLHF
TRBV7-2	TRBJ1-2	CASSLGAGGPGTF
TRBV7-7	TRBJ2-7	CASSPSFRSYEQYF
TRBV28	TRBJ2-1	CASSHGWAVSSNEQFF
TRBV28	TRBJ2-5	CASRWTSGRPDQETQYF
TRBV21-1	TRBJ2-7	CASSTQGAGCFCEQYF
TRBV11-2	TRBJ2-1	CASSLVAGVGNEQFF
TRBV11-2	TRBJ2-5	CASSLYSMETQYF
TRBV30	TRBJ1-1	CASQINLNTEAFF
TRBV18	TRBJ2-3	CASSPQGLGTGGTDTQYF
TRBV11-2	TRBJ1-1	CASSATRGLGTEAFF
TRBV5-1	TRBJ2-2	CATWDSPGTGELFF
TRBV6-1	TRBJ2-3	CASTAGGPADTQYF
TRBV7-9	TRBJ1-2	CASSLGAANYGYTF
TRBV6-1	TRBJ2-2	CASSDSTNTGELFF
TRBV18	TRBJ2-1	CASSLSGSNEQFF
TRBV7-2	TRBJ1-2	CASSPRQGAVYGYTF
TRBV10-2	TRBJ1-2	CASTGTASNYGYTF
TRBV6-1	TRBJ1-4	CASSDEVPGEKLFF
TRBV7-3	TRBJ2-5	CASSLKAGGGWETQYF
TRBV28	TRBJ2-7	CASTRSGVTYEQYF
TRBV28	TRBJ2-7	CASRSAGANYEQYF
TRBV4-2	TRBJ2-2	CASSPSLASNTGELFF
TRBV30	TRBJ1-2	CAWSVGYGYTF
TRBV4-3	TRBJ2-2	CASSQPKGAGDTGELFF
TRBV5-1	.	CASSSDGTSTRYEQYF
TRBV7-9	TRBJ1-1	CASQPRDAPLMNTEAFF
TRBV19	TRBJ2-7	CASSISGSRERLNEQYF
TRBV5-1	TRBJ2-3	CASSPIGWGGGSTDTQYF
TRBV5-1	TRBJ2-3	CASSWGTSGPRGADTQYF
TRBV29-1	TRBJ1-4	CSDEDWGGSEKLFF
TRBV4-1	TRBJ2-1	CASSQGLARSGNEQFF
TRBV7-3	TRBJ1-1	CASGRDRGFVTEAFF
TRBV18	TRBJ2-7	CASSPSGGGPYEQYF
TRBV7-9	TRBJ1-5	CASSLGAGPNQPQHF
TRBV18	TRBJ2-1	CASSPRGGSEDEQFF
TRBV13	TRBJ2-4	CASSRLAGGPAPNIQYF
TRBV5-1	TRBJ1-1	CASSLVSGAPEAFF
TRBV27	TRBJ2-4	CASSLAPAGPHQYF
TRBV18	TRBJ2-1	CASSRSGSGSYNEQFF
TRBV7-3	TRBJ2-1	CASSWTSGISNEQFF
TRBV10-3	TRBJ1-5	CAIGDRDSNQPQHF
TRBV28	TRBJ1-4	CASRNAGTNEKLFF